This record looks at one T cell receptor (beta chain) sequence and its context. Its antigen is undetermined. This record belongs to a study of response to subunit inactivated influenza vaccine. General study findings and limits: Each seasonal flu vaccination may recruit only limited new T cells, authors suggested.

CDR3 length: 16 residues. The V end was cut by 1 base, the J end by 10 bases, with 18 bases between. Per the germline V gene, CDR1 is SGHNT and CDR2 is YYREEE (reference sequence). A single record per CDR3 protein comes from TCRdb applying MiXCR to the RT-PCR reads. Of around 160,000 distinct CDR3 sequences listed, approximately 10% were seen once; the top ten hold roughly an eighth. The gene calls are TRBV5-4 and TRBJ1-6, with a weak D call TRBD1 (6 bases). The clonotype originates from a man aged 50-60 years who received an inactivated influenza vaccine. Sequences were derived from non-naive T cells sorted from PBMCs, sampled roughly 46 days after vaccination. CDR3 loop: CASSLSRRGRGSPLHF. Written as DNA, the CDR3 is TGTGCCAGCAGCTTGTCGCGCAGGGGTCGAGGATCACCCCTCCACTTT. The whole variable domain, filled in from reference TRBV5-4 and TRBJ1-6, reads ETGVTQSPTHLIKTRGQQVTLRCSSQSGHNTVSWYQQALGQGPQFIFQYYREEENGRGNFPPRFSGLQFPNYSSELNVNALELDDSALYLCASSLSRRGRGSPLHFGNGTRLTVT.